The present TCR beta chain was sequenced within a study of cytomegalovirus exposure and HLA in healthy donors. PCR employed 60 Vbeta and 13 Jbeta primers. Sequencing used immunoSEQ multiplex PCR; TCRdb keeps in-frame clones, though not all of them. This table holds roughly 150,000 clones, about 74% found once. Concerning this clone: Its antigen is not identified.

Notes on the study in general: 87-base-pair reads could not separate some V segments, including TRBV6-2 and TRBV6-3.

Trimming cost V 2 bases and J 1 base, with 11 bases left between them. Germline CDR1 reads SGHRS; CDR2 reads YFSETQ. The CDR3 runs to 15 residues. Sequenced sample: PBMCs. The sequence derives from a woman aged 40 to 55 in good health and CMV-seronegative. The V call is TRBV5-1, the J call TRBJ2-3, with D tentatively TRBD2 (5 bases). CDR3 amino acids: CASSLPGLGTDTQYF. CDR3 nucleotides: TGCGCCAGCAGCTTACCGGGGTTAGGCACAGATACGCAGTATTTT.